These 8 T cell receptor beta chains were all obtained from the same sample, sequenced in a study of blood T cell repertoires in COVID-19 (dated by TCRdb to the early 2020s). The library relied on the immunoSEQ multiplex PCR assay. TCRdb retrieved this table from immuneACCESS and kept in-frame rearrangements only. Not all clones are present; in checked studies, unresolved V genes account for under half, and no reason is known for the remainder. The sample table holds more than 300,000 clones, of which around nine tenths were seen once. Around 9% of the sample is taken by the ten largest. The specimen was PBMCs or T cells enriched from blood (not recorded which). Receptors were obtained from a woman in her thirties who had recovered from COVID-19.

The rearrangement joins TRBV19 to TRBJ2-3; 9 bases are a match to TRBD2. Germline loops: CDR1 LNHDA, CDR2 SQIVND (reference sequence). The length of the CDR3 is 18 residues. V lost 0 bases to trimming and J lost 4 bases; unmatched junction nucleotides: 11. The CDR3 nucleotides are TGTGCCAGTAGTATAGAGGGGCCAGCGGGAGGTGTAGCAGATACGCAGTATTTT. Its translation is CASSIEGPAGGVADTQYF. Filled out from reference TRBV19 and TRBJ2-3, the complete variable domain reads DGGITQSPKYLFRKEGQNVTLSCEQNLNHDAMYWYRQDPGQGLRLIYYSQIVNDFQKGDIAEGYSVSREKKESFPLTVTSAQKNPTAFYLCASSIEGPAGGVADTQYFGPGTRLTVL.

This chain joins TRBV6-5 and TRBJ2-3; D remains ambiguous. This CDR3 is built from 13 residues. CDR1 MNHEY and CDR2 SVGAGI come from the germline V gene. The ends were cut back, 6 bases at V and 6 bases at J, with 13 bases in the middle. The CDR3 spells CASSSPPVDTQYF. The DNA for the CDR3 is TGTGCCAGCAGCTCCCCCCCGGTTGATACGCAGTATTTT.

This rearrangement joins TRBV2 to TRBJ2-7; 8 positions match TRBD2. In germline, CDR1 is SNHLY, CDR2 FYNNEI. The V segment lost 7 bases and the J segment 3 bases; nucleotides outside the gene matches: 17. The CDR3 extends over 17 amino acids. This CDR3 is CASIETRDGTRSYEQYF. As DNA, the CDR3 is TGTGCCAGCATCGAAACAAGAGACGGGACTAGGAGCTACGAGCAGTACTTC. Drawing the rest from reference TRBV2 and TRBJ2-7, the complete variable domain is EPEVTQTPSHQVTQMGQEVILRCVPISNHLYFYWYRQILGQKVEFLVSFYNNEISEKSEIFDDQFSVERPDGSNFTLKIRSTKLEDSAMYFCASIETRDGTRSYEQYFGPGTRLTVT.

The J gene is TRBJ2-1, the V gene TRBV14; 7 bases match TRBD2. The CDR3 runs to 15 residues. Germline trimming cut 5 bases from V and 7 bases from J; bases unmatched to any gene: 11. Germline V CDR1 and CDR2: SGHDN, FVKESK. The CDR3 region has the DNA TGTGCCAGCAGCAAACAGGCGGGGGAGGGGAATGAGCAGTTCTTC. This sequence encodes CASSKQAGEGNEQFF.

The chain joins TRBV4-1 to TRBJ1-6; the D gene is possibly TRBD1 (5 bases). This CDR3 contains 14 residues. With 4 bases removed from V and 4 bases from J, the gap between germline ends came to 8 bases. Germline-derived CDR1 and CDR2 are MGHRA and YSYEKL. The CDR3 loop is CASSPGLYNSPLHF. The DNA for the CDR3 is TGCGCCAGCAGCCCAGGGCTGTATAATTCACCCCTCCACTTT.

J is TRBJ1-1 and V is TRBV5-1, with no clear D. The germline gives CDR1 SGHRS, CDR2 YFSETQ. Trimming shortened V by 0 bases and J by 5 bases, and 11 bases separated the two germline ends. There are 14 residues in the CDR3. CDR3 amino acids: CASSLVGSRTEAFF. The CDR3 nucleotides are TGCGCCAGCAGCTTGGTTGGGAGCAGAACTGAAGCTTTCTTT. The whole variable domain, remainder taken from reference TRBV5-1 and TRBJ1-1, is KAGVTQTPRYLIKTRGQQVTLSCSPISGHRSVSWYQQTPGQGLQFLFEYFSETQRNKGNFPGRFSGRQFSNSRSEMNVSTLELGDSALYLCASSLVGSRTEAFFGQGTRLTVV.

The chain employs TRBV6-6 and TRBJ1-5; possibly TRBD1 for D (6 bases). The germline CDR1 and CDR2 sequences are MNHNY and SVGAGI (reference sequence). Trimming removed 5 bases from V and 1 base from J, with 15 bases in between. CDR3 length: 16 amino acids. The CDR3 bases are TGTGCCAGCAGTCAATGGACAGTTCGGAGCAATCAGCCCCAGCATTTT. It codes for CASSQWTVRSNQPQHF.

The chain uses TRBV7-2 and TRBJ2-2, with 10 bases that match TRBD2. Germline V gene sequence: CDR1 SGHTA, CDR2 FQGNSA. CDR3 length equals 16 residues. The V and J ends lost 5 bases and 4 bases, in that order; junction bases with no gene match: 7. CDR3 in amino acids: CASSLTSGISTGELFF. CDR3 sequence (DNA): TGTGCCAGCAGCCTAACTAGCGGGATATCCACCGGGGAGCTGTTTTTT.